This is a list of T cell receptor beta chains from one sample in a study of beta chain features in type 1 diabetes. Data came from immunoSEQ multiplex PCR; TCRdb stores just in-frame clones and leaves some out. The profile shows 900,000 or so clones, roughly a sixth of them singletons. The sample consisted of naive CD4+ T cells from blood. The receptors originated from a woman between 18 and 29 years old in good health. CDR3s include the opening cysteine and the closing phenylalanine or tryptophan. Each record gives: D gene, V gene, J gene, CDR3 length, clone size, CDR3 DNA, CDR3 protein. D genes are given only for firm matches. Not all rows give a size; the values are once, few, many and, for expanded clones, a class.

d_call: TRBD2
v_call: TRBV27
j_call: TRBJ2-5
cdr3_length: 15
clone_size: NA
cdr3_nt: TGTGCCAGCAGGGAACTAGCGGGGACTCAAGAGACCCAGTACTTC
cdr3_aa: CASRELAGTQETQYF

d_call: NA
v_call: TRBV6-6
j_call: TRBJ1-1
cdr3_length: 15
clone_size: few
cdr3_nt: TGTGCCAGCAGTCAGCAACCAGCTATGAACACTGAAGCTTTCTTT
cdr3_aa: CASSQQPAMNTEAFF

d_call: TRBD1
v_call: TRBV25-1
j_call: TRBJ1-4
cdr3_length: 14
clone_size: NA
cdr3_nt: TGTGCCAGTAGCACAGGGGGGACTAATGAAAAACTGTTTTTT
cdr3_aa: CASSTGGTNEKLFF

d_call: NA
v_call: TRBV7-3
j_call: TRBJ2-3
cdr3_length: 14
clone_size: NA
cdr3_nt: TGTGCCAGCAGCATAGGCCAGGGCTCAGATACGCAGTATTTT
cdr3_aa: CASSIGQGSDTQYF

d_call: NA
v_call: TRBV10-3
j_call: TRBJ1-2
cdr3_length: 14
clone_size: NA
cdr3_nt: TGTGCCATCAGTATAACAGAGGGTCAATATGGCTACACCTTC
cdr3_aa: CAISITEGQYGYTF

d_call: NA
v_call: TRBV7-3
j_call: TRBJ1-5
cdr3_length: 15
clone_size: few
cdr3_nt: TGTGCCAGCAGCTTACCGGACCTGGATAATCAGCCCCAGCATTTT
cdr3_aa: CASSLPDLDNQPQHF

d_call: NA
v_call: TRBV6-5
j_call: TRBJ1-2
cdr3_length: 11
clone_size: NA
cdr3_nt: TGTGCCAGCAGTAATAACTATGGCTACACCTTC
cdr3_aa: CASSNNYGYTF

d_call: TRBD2
v_call: TRBV27
j_call: TRBJ2-5
cdr3_length: 15
clone_size: NA
cdr3_nt: TGTGCCAGCAGTACGAGACGGATAGCGGGAGAGACCCAGTACTTC
cdr3_aa: CASSTRRIAGETQYF

d_call: NA
v_call: TRBV7-2
j_call: TRBJ2-3
cdr3_length: 15
clone_size: few
cdr3_nt: TGTGCCAGCAGCTTATGGGGGATAGGGACAGATACGCAGTATTTT
cdr3_aa: CASSLWGIGTDTQYF

d_call: TRBD2
v_call: TRBV18
j_call: TRBJ2-7
cdr3_length: 17
clone_size: NA
cdr3_nt: TGTGCCAGCTCACCGATTAGCGGGAGAAATGAGGCCTACGAGCAGTACTTC
cdr3_aa: CASSPISGRNEAYEQYF

d_call: TRBD1
v_call: TRBV7-2
j_call: TRBJ1-5
cdr3_length: 14
clone_size: NA
cdr3_nt: TGTGCCAGCAGCACGGGACAGCCCAATCAGCCCCAGCATTTT
cdr3_aa: CASSTGQPNQPQHF

d_call: NA
v_call: TRBV7-2
j_call: TRBJ2-7
cdr3_length: 15
clone_size: NA
cdr3_nt: TGTGCCAGCAGCTTAGAAGGGCCAGGGGCCTACGAGCAGTACTTC
cdr3_aa: CASSLEGPGAYEQYF

d_call: TRBD1
v_call: TRBV13
j_call: TRBJ2-3
cdr3_length: 20
clone_size: NA
cdr3_nt: TGTGCCAGCAGCCGACAGGGGGCGGGCAGGGTCGGGAATTTCTCAGATACGCAGTATTTT
cdr3_aa: CASSRQGAGRVGNFSDTQYF

d_call: NA
v_call: TRBV7-9
j_call: TRBJ1-3
cdr3_length: 17
clone_size: NA
cdr3_nt: TGTGCCAGCAGCTCAAAGAGAAGGGAAGATACTGGAAACACCATATATTTT
cdr3_aa: CASSSKRREDTGNTIYF

d_call: TRBD1
v_call: TRBV4-3
j_call: TRBJ1-1
cdr3_length: 15
clone_size: few
cdr3_nt: TGCGCCAGCAGCCAAGGACAGGGCTCTTCAGGTGAAGCTTTCTTT
cdr3_aa: CASSQGQGSSGEAFF

d_call: TRBD2
v_call: TRBV7-9
j_call: TRBJ2-2
cdr3_length: 17
clone_size: NA
cdr3_nt: TGTGCCAGCAGCTTTATCTGGCGGGAGGGCCATACCGGGGAGCTGTTTTTT
cdr3_aa: CASSFIWREGHTGELFF

d_call: TRBD2
v_call: TRBV27
j_call: TRBJ2-5
cdr3_length: 16
clone_size: few
cdr3_nt: TGTGCCAGCAGTTTAAGCCTAGCGGGAGGGCAAGAGACCCAGTACTTC
cdr3_aa: CASSLSLAGGQETQYF

d_call: TRBD2
v_call: TRBV28
j_call: TRBJ2-7
cdr3_length: 14
clone_size: NA
cdr3_nt: TGTGCCAGCAGTCTAGCGGGAAACTCCTACGAGCAGTACTTC
cdr3_aa: CASSLAGNSYEQYF

d_call: NA
v_call: TRBV5-1
j_call: TRBJ1-3
cdr3_length: 15
clone_size: NA
cdr3_nt: TGCGCCAGCAGCTTCGGGGGGTCCTCTGGAAACACCATATATTTT
cdr3_aa: CASSFGGSSGNTIYF

d_call: NA
v_call: TRBV18
j_call: TRBJ1-1
cdr3_length: 14
clone_size: NA
cdr3_nt: TGTGCCAGCTCAAAGCGGACAGAGAACACTGAAGCTTTCTTT
cdr3_aa: CASSKRTENTEAFF

d_call: NA
v_call: TRBV11-1
j_call: TRBJ2-5
cdr3_length: 10
clone_size: NA
cdr3_nt: TGTGCCAGCGGCGAAGAGACCCAGTACTTC
cdr3_aa: CASGEETQYF

d_call: NA
v_call: TRBV21-1
j_call: TRBJ1-5
cdr3_length: 17
clone_size: few
cdr3_nt: TGTGCCAGCAGCAATCACGCCTCGAGGGGGCCTAATCAGCCCCAGCATTTT
cdr3_aa: CASSNHASRGPNQPQHF

d_call: NA
v_call: TRBV6-1
j_call: TRBJ2-2
cdr3_length: 14
clone_size: few
cdr3_nt: TGTGCCAGCAGTGAAGGGGGTCTTACCGGGGAGCTGTTTTTT
cdr3_aa: CASSEGGLTGELFF

d_call: NA
v_call: TRBV4-3
j_call: TRBJ2-3
cdr3_length: 9
clone_size: NA
cdr3_nt: TGCGCCAGTACAGATACGCAGTATTTT
cdr3_aa: CASTDTQYF

d_call: TRBD2
v_call: TRBV7-3
j_call: TRBJ2-2
cdr3_length: 16
clone_size: NA
cdr3_nt: TGTGCCAGCAGCAGGAGGTGGCGGGAGCCACCCGGGGAGCTGTTTTTT
cdr3_aa: CASSRRWREPPGELFF

d_call: NA
v_call: TRBV5-4
j_call: TRBJ2-7
cdr3_length: 15
clone_size: NA
cdr3_nt: TGTGCCAGCAGCTCGGGGGGCATCCACCGGGTGCAGCAGTACTTC
cdr3_aa: CASSSGGIHRVQQYF

d_call: NA
v_call: TRBV28
j_call: TRBJ2-6
cdr3_length: 13
clone_size: few
cdr3_nt: TGTGCCAGCAGGAAGTCTGGGGCCAACGTCCTGACTTTC
cdr3_aa: CASRKSGANVLTF

d_call: NA
v_call: TRBV7-2
j_call: TRBJ2-7
cdr3_length: 16
clone_size: NA
cdr3_nt: TGTGCCAGCAGCTTAGTATTGGGGCACACGAACTACGAGCAGTACTTC
cdr3_aa: CASSLVLGHTNYEQYF

d_call: TRBD2
v_call: TRBV7-9
j_call: TRBJ2-3
cdr3_length: 12
clone_size: NA
cdr3_nt: TGTGCCAGCAGCTTAGTACGGGAGGGTCCGTATTTT
cdr3_aa: CASSLVREGPYF

d_call: NA
v_call: TRBV6-6
j_call: TRBJ2-7
cdr3_length: 14
clone_size: few
cdr3_nt: TGTGCCAGCAGTTACGGTACACTTTCCTACGAGCAGTACTTC
cdr3_aa: CASSYGTLSYEQYF

d_call: TRBD1
v_call: TRBV16
j_call: TRBJ2-1
cdr3_length: 15
clone_size: few
cdr3_nt: TGTGCCAGCAGCCCAACACACAGGGGCTCCAATGAGCAGTTCTTC
cdr3_aa: CASSPTHRGSNEQFF

d_call: NA
v_call: TRBV7-2
j_call: TRBJ2-7
cdr3_length: 13
clone_size: NA
cdr3_nt: TGTGCCAGCAGCTTAGTTGTCAGCTACGAGCAGTACTTC
cdr3_aa: CASSLVVSYEQYF

d_call: TRBD1
v_call: TRBV7-2
j_call: TRBJ2-1
cdr3_length: 14
clone_size: NA
cdr3_nt: TGTGCCAGCAGCCCCCGGGACAGGGGTAATGAGCAGTTCTTC
cdr3_aa: CASSPRDRGNEQFF

d_call: NA
v_call: TRBV10-3
j_call: TRBJ1-1
cdr3_length: 14
clone_size: few
cdr3_nt: TGTGCCATCAGTGGGACAGTGATGAACACTGAAGCTTTCTTT
cdr3_aa: CAISGTVMNTEAFF

d_call: TRBD2
v_call: TRBV7-2
j_call: TRBJ2-4
cdr3_length: 19
clone_size: NA
cdr3_nt: TGTGCCAGCAGCTCCGGAGGTAGCGGGGTTATTCTAGCCAAAAACATTCAGTACTTC
cdr3_aa: CASSSGGSGVILAKNIQYF

d_call: NA
v_call: TRBV18
j_call: TRBJ2-2
cdr3_length: 15
clone_size: NA
cdr3_nt: TGTGCCAGCTCACCAGGAGGAGCGAACACCGGGGAGCTGTTTTTT
cdr3_aa: CASSPGGANTGELFF

d_call: TRBD1
v_call: TRBV15
j_call: TRBJ2-7
cdr3_length: 15
clone_size: NA
cdr3_nt: TGTGCCACCAGCACCGGGGGGACAGGGACCTACGAGCAGTACTTC
cdr3_aa: CATSTGGTGTYEQYF

d_call: TRBD2
v_call: TRBV2
j_call: TRBJ2-1
cdr3_length: 16
clone_size: few
cdr3_nt: TGTGCCAGCAGTGAGGTGGGACTAGCGGAAGACGACGGGCAGTTCTTC
cdr3_aa: CASSEVGLAEDDGQFF

d_call: TRBD2
v_call: TRBV7-9
j_call: TRBJ2-5
cdr3_length: 16
clone_size: NA
cdr3_nt: TGTGCCAGCAGCCCGCCCCTAGCGGGAGGCCAAGAGACCCAGTACTTC
cdr3_aa: CASSPPLAGGQETQYF

d_call: NA
v_call: TRBV5-1
j_call: TRBJ2-5
cdr3_length: 16
clone_size: few
cdr3_nt: TGCGCCAGCAGCTTCCTACTAGGTAGCATAAAAGAGACCCAGTACTTC
cdr3_aa: CASSFLLGSIKETQYF

d_call: NA
v_call: TRBV29-1
j_call: TRBJ2-5
cdr3_length: 12
clone_size: NA
cdr3_nt: TGCAGCGTGGAGGGGCAGCAAGAGACCCAGTACTTC
cdr3_aa: CSVEGQQETQYF

d_call: NA
v_call: TRBV27
j_call: TRBJ2-7
cdr3_length: 17
clone_size: few
cdr3_nt: TGTGCCAGCACGGGGGCCAGGGGACGTTGGGCTGTATACGAGCAGTACTTC
cdr3_aa: CASTGARGRWAVYEQYF

d_call: NA
v_call: TRBV19
j_call: TRBJ2-5
cdr3_length: 15
clone_size: NA
cdr3_nt: TGTGCCAGTAGTCCTACCGGGCTACTCAAGGAGACCCAGTACTTC
cdr3_aa: CASSPTGLLKETQYF

d_call: TRBD2
v_call: TRBV7-9
j_call: TRBJ2-1
cdr3_length: 17
clone_size: NA
cdr3_nt: TGTGCCAGCAGCTCCTCGGGGCTTCGCGGGAGGTACAATGAGCAGTTCTTC
cdr3_aa: CASSSSGLRGRYNEQFF

d_call: NA
v_call: TRBV7-2
j_call: TRBJ1-1
cdr3_length: 13
clone_size: NA
cdr3_nt: TGTGCCAGCAGCAAATCGCTAAGGACTGAAGCTTTCTTT
cdr3_aa: CASSKSLRTEAFF

d_call: NA
v_call: TRBV2
j_call: TRBJ1-1
cdr3_length: 14
clone_size: NA
cdr3_nt: TGTGCCAGCGGGGGACGGGTGATGAGCACTGAAGCTTTCTTT
cdr3_aa: CASGGRVMSTEAFF

d_call: NA
v_call: TRBV7-2
j_call: TRBJ2-2
cdr3_length: 14
clone_size: few
cdr3_nt: TGTGCCAGCAGTGCACAGGAGACCACCGGGGAGCTGTTTTTT
cdr3_aa: CASSAQETTGELFF

d_call: NA
v_call: TRBV15
j_call: TRBJ1-4
cdr3_length: 16
clone_size: few
cdr3_nt: TGTGCCACCAGCAGAGCATGGACGCGGCTGGGTGAAAAACTGTTTTTT
cdr3_aa: CATSRAWTRLGEKLFF

d_call: NA
v_call: TRBV7-9
j_call: TRBJ1-1
cdr3_length: 11
clone_size: few
cdr3_nt: TGTGCCAGCGCCGGATATACTGAAGCTTTCTTT
cdr3_aa: CASAGYTEAFF